Given below is one T cell receptor (beta chain) in context. As handled by the study authors: Cell counts per sample came from amplifying reference gene primers. Data came from immunoSEQ multiplex PCR; TCRdb stores just in-frame clones and leaves some out. That table is the source of V, J and clone size, and D and trimming were worked out from the DNA. The top ten clones hold roughly 6.7% of a sample with a few hundred thousand clones, more than 70% of them seen once. Seattle participants joined during active infection and were tracked over time. This sample was taken from a study of blood T cell repertoires in COVID-19. Looking at the study overall: The cDNA or gDNA used as material had been derived from T cells, B-cell-depleted T cells, or PBMCs.

With 7 bases removed from V and 3 bases from J, the gap between germline ends came to 16 bases. The CDR3 extends over 15 amino acids. CDR1 and CDR2 from the germline V gene are SGHVS and FQNEAQ. V usage is TRBV7-8 and J usage is TRBJ1-5; a possible D gene is TRBD1 (5 bases). This TCR was sampled from a woman in her 30s with COVID-19, enrolled during active disease. The specimen sequenced was peripheral blood. Written as DNA, the CDR3 is TGTGCCAGCACTCCATGGGGGGGGGTCAATCAGCCCCAGCATTTT. Translation gives CASTPWGGVNQPQHF.